This T cell receptor beta chain was recovered during a study of PD-1 blockade in mismatch repair-deficient tumors. This CDR3 region has 16 residues. Germline-derived CDR1 and CDR2 are WNHNN and SYGVQD (reference sequence). Germline trimming cut 5 bases from V and 2 bases from J; bases unmatched to any gene: 10. Produced via immunoSEQ multiplex PCR; TCRdb's table is partial and in-frame only. The sample holds 10,000 or so clones, just over 90% seen once. Turning to this clone: Antigen unknown.

Documented time point: approximately 9-day in vitro stimulation with candidate neoantigen peptide 3. A no-peptide control culture served as baseline for clone fold changes. The material was cells cultured in vitro, obtained from a patient treated with pembrolizumab. This chain links TRBV10-1 with TRBJ2-3; 7 bases match TRBD1. The TCR originated in an adult with mismatch repair-deficient cancer. The CDR3 spells CASSLLQGQHTDTQYF. The DNA of the CDR3 is TGCGCCAGCAGTCTCCTCCAGGGACAGCACACAGATACGCAGTATTTT.